One and the same sample provided the 27 T cell receptor beta chains below, sequenced in a study of T-cell memory formation after mild COVID-19. TCRdb recomputed calls from the 5' RACE reads with MiXCR, one row per CDR3 protein. This table has fewer than 450,000 distinct CDR3 sequences, roughly a quarter appearing once. The sample consisted of PBMCs or a T cell subset sorted from them (not recorded which). All receptors come from an adult woman who had mild COVID-19 (a few samples of this study predate the infection). Cell type and time point are not known.

The sample holds many counts of this clonotype. The chain carries TRBV5-1 and TRBJ1-1; D ambiguous. The ends were cut back, 4 bases at V and 3 bases at J, with 7 bases in the middle. The CDR3 has 12 amino acids. Germline CDR1 reads SGHRS; CDR2 reads YFSETQ. The CDR3 coding sequence is TGCGCCAGCAGCGCCACCCACACTGAAGCTTTCTTT. This translates into CASSATHTEAFF. The variable domain in full, with the rest retrieved from reference TRBV5-1 and TRBJ1-1, is KAGVTQTPRYLIKTRGQQVTLSCSPISGHRSVSWYQQTPGQGLQFLFEYFSETQRNKGNFPGRFSGRQFSNSRSEMNVSTLELGDSALYLCASSATHTEAFFGQGTRLTVV.

The table lists this clonotype with a few counts. The chain joins TRBV29-1 to TRBJ2-7; 14 nucleotides line up with TRBD2. The ends lost 3 bases at V and 6 bases at J; junction bases unmatched: 7. Germline V gene data show CDR1 as SQVTM and CDR2 as ANQGSEA. The CDR3 is made up of 15 amino acids. CDR3 sequence reads: CSVEGTSGRSSEQYF. CDR3 in DNA: TGCAGCGTTGAGGGGACTAGCGGGAGATCGAGCGAGCAGTACTTC.

The chain employs TRBV9 and TRBJ1-2; D uncertain. Trimming took off 0 bases at V and 8 bases at J, with 14 bases between the two ends. The CDR3 consists of 14 residues. From germline, CDR1 is SGDLS and CDR2 YYNGEE. CDR3 sequence (DNA): TGTGCCAGCAGCGTAGGAGGCCCCCTTCGGGGCTACACCTTC. This gives the protein CASSVGGPLRGYTF. Variable domain in full (rest from reference TRBV9 and TRBJ1-2): DSGVTQTPKHLITATGQRVTLRCSPRSGDLSVYWYQQSLDQGLQFLIQYYNGEERAKGNILERFSAQQFPDLHSELNLSSLELGDSALYFCASSVGGPLRGYTFGSGTRLTVV.

This clonotype came up a few times. V gene TRBV5-6 combines with J gene TRBJ2-3; 8 bases agree with TRBD2. The ends lost 4 bases at V and 3 bases at J; junction bases unmatched: 4. CDR1 is SGHDT and CDR2 is YYEEEE in the germline V gene. The CDR3 totals 14 residues. The CDR3 DNA follows: TGTGCCAGCAGCGGCAGCGGGGGTACAGATACGCAGTATTTT. It encodes CASSGSGGTDTQYF.

This clonotype was seen only a few times. This chain connects TRBV7-9 to TRBJ2-7; D is unclear. V was cut by 1 base and J by 9 bases, with 19 bases left in between. This CDR3 is 15 amino acids long. Germline CDR1 and CDR2: SEHNR and FQNEAQ (reference sequence). CDR3: CASSLVAGSRTRQYF. CDR3 DNA: TGTGCCAGCAGCTTAGTTGCAGGCTCGAGGACGAGGCAGTACTTC. The complete variable domain, with remaining parts taken from reference TRBV7-9 and TRBJ2-7, reads DTGVSQNPRHKITKRGQNVTFRCDPISEHNRLYWYRQTLGQGPEFLTYFQNEAQLEKSRLLSDRFSAERPKGSFSTLEIQRTEQGDSAMYLCASSLVAGSRTRQYFGPGTRLTVT.

The sample holds a few counts of this clonotype. V is TRBV3-1 and J is TRBJ2-7, with D possibly TRBD1 on 6 matching bases. In germline, CDR1 is LGHDT, CDR2 YNNKEL (reference sequence). Trimming cost V 0 bases and J 6 bases, with 9 bases left between them. The CDR3 covers 13 residues. The CDR3 reads CASSQEQGSEQYF. CDR3 coding DNA: TGTGCCAGCAGCCAAGAACAGGGATCCGAGCAGTACTTC.

The chain uses TRBV7-9 and TRBJ2-1; maybe TRBD2 (5 bases). This CDR3 is built from 12 residues. The V gene lost 4 bases and the J gene lost 9 bases, with 10 bases spanning the gap. Germline V gene data show CDR1 as SEHNR and CDR2 as FQNEAQ (reference sequence). Here the CDR3 DNA reads TGTGCCAGCAGCTCGAAGGAGGCTGAGCAGTTCTTC. This codes for CASSSKEAEQFF.

The chain carries TRBV7-9 and TRBJ1-6; 7 positions match TRBD1. With 5 bases clipped from V and 7 bases from J, the junction kept 8 bases outside the gene matches. Germline V CDR1 and CDR2: SEHNR, FQNEAQ (reference sequence). CDR3 length: 15 residues. The CDR3 is CASSTTGTANSPLHF. The CDR3, as DNA: TGTGCCAGCAGCACAACCGGGACAGCGAATTCACCCCTCCACTTT.

A few counts support this clonotype. The rearrangement uses TRBV28 and TRBJ2-1; unclear D gene. Trimming removed 2 bases from V and 7 bases from J, with 12 bases in between. The CDR3 runs 14 residues. Per germline, CDR1 MDHEN and CDR2 SYDVKM. The CDR3 nucleotides read TGTGCCAGCAGTTTAAAAATGGTGGTTAATGAGCAGTTCTTC. Amino acids: CASSLKMVVNEQFF.

There are a few counts of this clonotype. This chain links TRBV20-1 with TRBJ1-4; 9 positions match TRBD1. CDR3 length: 13 amino acids. V lost 4 bases and J lost 8; bases outside the gene matches: 5. Looked up from germline, CDR1 is DFQATT and CDR2 is SNEGSKA (reference sequence). The CDR3 nucleotides read TGCAGTGCTAAGGACAGGGGAGGAGAAAAACTGTTTTTT. This gives the protein CSAKDRGGEKLFF.

This clonotype showed up just a few times. The V gene is TRBV20-1, the J gene TRBJ2-6; D unclear. Germline assignment: CDR1 DFQATT and CDR2 SNEGSKA (reference sequence). The CDR3 runs to 12 residues. The CDR3 here is CSAGEGANVLTF. The CDR3 DNA is TGCAGCGCCGGTGAGGGGGCCAACGTCCTGACTTTC.

The rearrangement joins TRBV20-1 to TRBJ2-5, with unresolved D. This CDR3 region has 13 residues. Trimming removed 6 bases from V and 6 bases from J, with 17 bases in between. Germline loops: CDR1 DFQATT, CDR2 SNEGSKA (reference sequence). The CDR3, as DNA: TGCAGTGCGCGGCACGGGCCACAACAGACCCAGTACTTC. This translates into CSARHGPQQTQYF.

This clonotype appeared many times. The chain joins TRBV5-1 to TRBJ2-7; D not resolved. The CDR3 covers 12 residues. Germline loops: CDR1 SGHRS, CDR2 YFSETQ. V lost 0 bases to trimming and J lost 5 bases, with 6 bases between them. Written as DNA, the CDR3 is TGCGCCAGCAGCTTGGGGCGCGACGAGCAGTACTTC. It specifies CASSLGRDEQYF.

This chain joins TRBV30 and TRBJ2-1; weak D call: TRBD2 (5 bases). CDR1 and CDR2 (germline): GTSNPN, SVGIG (reference sequence). The V end was cut by 3 bases, the J end by 6 bases, with 15 bases between. The CDR3 has 14 amino acids. For the CDR3, the DNA is TGTGCCTGGAGAGCGAGGGCCGTGAGCAATGAGCAGTTCTTC. This sequence encodes CAWRARAVSNEQFF.

The V gene is TRBV3-1, the J gene TRBJ2-2; 8 nucleotides match TRBD1. The V gene end was trimmed by 2 bases and the J gene end by 5 bases; junction bases not matched to a gene: 4. Germline V gene sequence: CDR1 LGHDT, CDR2 YNNKEL (reference sequence). The CDR3 runs 15 residues. The CDR3 bases are TGTGCCAGCAGCCAACGGACAGGGAGGACCGGGGAGCTGTTTTTT. Amino acid sequence: CASSQRTGRTGELFF.

This chain connects TRBV6-2 or TRBV6-3 to TRBJ2-7; TRBD2 is a possible D gene (5 bases). There are 14 residues in the CDR3. Germline CDR1 reads MNHEY; CDR2 reads SVGEGT. V dropped 4 bases and J dropped 2 bases, with 12 bases sitting between them. The CDR3 DNA reads as TGTGCCAGCAGTTTGCTAGGACTTCCCTACGAGCAGTACTTC. Translated, it gives CASSLLGLPYEQYF.

The CDR3 sequence: CASSGGITDTQYF. The CDR3 DNA reads as TGTGCCAGCTCAGGCGGGATCACAGATACGCAGTATTTT. J is TRBJ2-3 and V is TRBV7-9, with D possibly TRBD2 on 6 matching bases. The CDR3 is 13 amino acids. V was cut by 8 bases and J by 2 bases, with 11 bases left in between. CDR1 is SEHNR and CDR2 is FQNEAQ in the germline V gene (reference sequence).

The J gene is TRBJ2-1, the V gene TRBV7-9; TRBD2 is a possible D gene (6 bases). This CDR3 is built from 13 residues. CDR1 SEHNR and CDR2 FQNEAQ come from the germline V gene (reference sequence). Trimming pared 3 bases from V and 6 bases from J, leaving 9 bases between. The chain's CDR3 is CASSFGGSNEQFF. The CDR3, as DNA: TGTGCCAGCAGCTTCGGGGGAAGCAATGAGCAGTTCTTC.

The rearrangement uses TRBV7-3 and TRBJ1-6, with D possibly TRBD1 on 6 matching bases. Trimming stripped 4 bases from V and 7 bases from J, with 17 bases between. Germline V gives CDR1 SGHTA, CDR2 FQGTGA. CDR3 size: 16 residues. In nucleotides, the CDR3 is TGTGCCAGCAGCTCCGCCGGGGGGCCTACCAATTCACCCCTCCACTTT. Translation: CASSSAGGPTNSPLHF.

The V gene is TRBV5-6, the J gene TRBJ1-4, with D uncertain. The V gene lost 5 bases and the J gene lost 8 bases, with 13 bases spanning the gap. The CDR3 runs to 13 residues. The germline CDR1 and CDR2 sequences are SGHDT and YYEEEE. The CDR3 region is CASRPEPTEKLFF. The DNA of the CDR3 is TGTGCCAGCAGACCGGAGCCTACGGAAAAACTGTTTTTT.

The chain employs TRBV11-3 and TRBJ2-7; TRBD1 matches 8 bases. V lost 3 bases and J lost 2; bases outside the gene matches: 6. Germline values: CDR1 SGHNT, CDR2 YENEEA. The CDR3 extends over 15 amino acids. The CDR3 protein is CASSLRTGSPYEQYF. The CDR3 DNA is TGTGCCAGCAGCTTGAGGACAGGGTCACCCTACGAGCAGTACTTC.

This clonotype appeared a few times. The chain employs TRBV10-3 and TRBJ2-7; D is unresolved. V was trimmed by 2 bases and J by 6 bases, leaving 14 bases between them. The CDR3 totals 14 residues. The germline gives CDR1 ENHRY, CDR2 SYGVKD. This CDR3 is CAISEPRLRSEQYF. Written as DNA, the CDR3 is TGTGCCATCAGTGAGCCGCGGCTCCGGAGCGAGCAGTACTTC.

The CDR3 nucleotides are TGTGCCAGTAGAGAGGACGAGATGAGAAATCAGCCCCAGCATTTT. Amino acid sequence: CASREDEMRNQPQHF. The V gene is TRBV19, the J gene TRBJ1-5, with D unresolved. The germline gives CDR1 LNHDA, CDR2 SQIVND (reference sequence). The germline V and J ends were trimmed by 6 bases and 4 bases, with 16 bases remaining between them. This CDR3 contains 15 residues.

This clonotype was observed a few times. V gene TRBV7-6 combines with J gene TRBJ2-3, with 10 positions matching TRBD2. The CDR3 contains 20 residues. The V and J ends lost 4 bases and 2 bases, in that order; junction bases with no gene match: 18. Germline CDR1 reads SGHVS; CDR2 reads FNYEAQ. Written as DNA, the CDR3 is TGTGCCAGCAGCTCTATAACTAGCGGGACACCTCAAATCCTCACAGATACGCAGTATTTT. Its protein is CASSSITSGTPQILTDTQYF.

The chain has TRBV11-2 and TRBJ1-2; D might be TRBD1 (5 bases). The V end was cut by 3 bases, the J end by 4 bases, with 9 bases between. Germline loops: CDR1 SGHAT, CDR2 FQNNGV. The length of the CDR3 is 13 residues. CDR3 region: CASSFGDLYGYTF. CDR3 coding DNA: TGTGCCAGCAGCTTTGGGGACCTCTATGGCTACACCTTC.

This clonotype is a singleton in its sample. The V and J genes are TRBV9 and TRBJ1-6, with D unresolved. Germline assignment: CDR1 SGDLS and CDR2 YYNGEE. The germline V and J ends were trimmed by 0 bases and 3 bases, with 7 bases remaining between them. CDR3 size: 15 residues. The CDR3 sequence: CASSVGKGYNSPLHF. CDR3 bases: TGTGCCAGCAGCGTAGGCAAGGGCTATAATTCACCCCTCCACTTT.

V is TRBV30 and J is TRBJ2-7; the match to TRBD1 covers 7 bases. CDR1 is GTSNPN, CDR2 SVGIG, per germline (reference sequence). The V gene end was trimmed by 2 bases and the J gene end by 2 bases; junction bases not matched to a gene: 3. This CDR3 spans 13 amino acids. The CDR3 protein is CAWSQDRTYEQYF. The DNA of the CDR3 is TGTGCCTGGAGTCAGGACAGGACCTACGAGCAGTACTTC.